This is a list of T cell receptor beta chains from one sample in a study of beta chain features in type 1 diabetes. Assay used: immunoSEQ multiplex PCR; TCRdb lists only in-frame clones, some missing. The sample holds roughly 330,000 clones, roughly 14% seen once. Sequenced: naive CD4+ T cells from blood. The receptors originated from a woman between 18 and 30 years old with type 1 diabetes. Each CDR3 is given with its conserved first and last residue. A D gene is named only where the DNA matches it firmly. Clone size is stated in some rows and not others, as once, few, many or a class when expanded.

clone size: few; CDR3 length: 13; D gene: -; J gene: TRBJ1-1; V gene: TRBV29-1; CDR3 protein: CSVEWRLNTEAFF; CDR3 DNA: TGCAGCGTTGAGTGGCGGCTGAACACTGAAGCTTTCTTT
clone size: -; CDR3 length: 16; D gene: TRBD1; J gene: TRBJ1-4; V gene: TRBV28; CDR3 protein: CASSPPPGTGVGKLFF; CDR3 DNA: TGTGCCAGCAGTCCACCCCCCGGGACAGGGGTGGGAAAACTGTTTTTT
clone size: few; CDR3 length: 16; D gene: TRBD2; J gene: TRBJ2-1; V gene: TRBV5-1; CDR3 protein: CASSPGGTREAYEQFF; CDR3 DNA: TGCGCCAGCAGCCCGGGGGGGACTAGAGAGGCTTATGAGCAGTTCTTC
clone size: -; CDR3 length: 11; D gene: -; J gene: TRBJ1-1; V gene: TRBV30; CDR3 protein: CAWSGGAEAFF; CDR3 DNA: TGTGCCTGGAGTGGAGGCGCTGAAGCTTTCTTT
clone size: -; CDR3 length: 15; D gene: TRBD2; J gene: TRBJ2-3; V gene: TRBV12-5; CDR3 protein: CASGSSGRREDTQYF; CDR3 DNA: TGTGCTAGTGGTTCTAGCGGGAGAAGGGAAGATACGCAGTATTTT
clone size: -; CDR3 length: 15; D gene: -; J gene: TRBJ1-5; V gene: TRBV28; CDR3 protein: CASRPGFLGNQPQHF; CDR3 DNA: TGTGCCAGCAGGCCAGGGTTTTTAGGCAATCAGCCCCAGCATTTT
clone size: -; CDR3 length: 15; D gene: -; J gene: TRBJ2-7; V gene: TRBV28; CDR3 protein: CASSTEAVSSYEQYF; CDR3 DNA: TGTGCCAGCAGCACCGAAGCGGTGAGCTCCTACGAGCAGTACTTC
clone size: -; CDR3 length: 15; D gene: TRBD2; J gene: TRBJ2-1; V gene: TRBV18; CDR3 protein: CASSASGGSYNEQFF; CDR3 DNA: TGTGCCAGCTCGGCTAGCGGGGGATCCTACAATGAGCAGTTCTTC
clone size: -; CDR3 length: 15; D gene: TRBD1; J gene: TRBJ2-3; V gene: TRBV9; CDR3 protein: CASSGRDRGTDTQYF; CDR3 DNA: TGTGCCAGCAGCGGCCGGGACAGGGGTACAGATACGCAGTATTTT
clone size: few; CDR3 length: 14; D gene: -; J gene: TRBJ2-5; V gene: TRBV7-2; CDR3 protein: CASSPPYFQETQYF; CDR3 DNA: TGTGCCAGCAGCCCCCCCTATTTCCAAGAGACCCAGTACTTC
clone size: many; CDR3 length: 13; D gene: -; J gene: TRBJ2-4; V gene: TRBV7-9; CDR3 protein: CASSRDGEDIQYF; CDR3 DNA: TGTGCCAGCAGCCGTGACGGGGAGGACATTCAGTACTTC
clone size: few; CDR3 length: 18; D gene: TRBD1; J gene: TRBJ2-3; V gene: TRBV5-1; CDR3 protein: CASSLGRKGQASTDTQYF; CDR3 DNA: TGCGCCAGCAGCTTGGGCAGAAAAGGACAGGCGAGCACAGATACGCAGTATTTT
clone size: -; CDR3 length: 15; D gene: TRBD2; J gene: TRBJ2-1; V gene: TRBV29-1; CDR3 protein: CSVAKLAGGYNEQFF; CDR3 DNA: TGCAGCGTCGCCAAACTAGCGGGAGGATACAATGAGCAGTTCTTC
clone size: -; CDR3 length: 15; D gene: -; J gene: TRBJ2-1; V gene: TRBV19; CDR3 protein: CASSIPGGGLPSQFF; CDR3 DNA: TGTGCCAGTAGTATACCTGGGGGAGGCCTCCCGTCCCAGTTCTTC
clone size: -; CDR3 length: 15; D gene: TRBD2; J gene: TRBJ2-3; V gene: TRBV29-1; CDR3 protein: CSVPGGTSGRHTQYF; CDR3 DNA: TGCAGCGTCCCAGGGGGGACTAGCGGGAGACATACGCAGTATTTT
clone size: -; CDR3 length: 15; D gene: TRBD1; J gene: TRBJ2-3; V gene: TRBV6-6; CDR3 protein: CASSRGQGDTDTQYF; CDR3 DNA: TGTGCCAGCAGTCGCGGACAGGGAGACACAGATACGCAGTATTTT
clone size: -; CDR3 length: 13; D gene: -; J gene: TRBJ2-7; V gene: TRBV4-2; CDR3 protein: CASSQDLAGEQYF; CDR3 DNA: TGTGCCAGCAGCCAAGACCTAGCTGGTGAGCAGTACTTC
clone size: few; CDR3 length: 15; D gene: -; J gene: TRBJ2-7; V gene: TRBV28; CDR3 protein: CASGSDGQPPYEQYF; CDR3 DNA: TGTGCCAGCGGATCGGATGGGCAGCCCCCCTACGAGCAGTACTTC
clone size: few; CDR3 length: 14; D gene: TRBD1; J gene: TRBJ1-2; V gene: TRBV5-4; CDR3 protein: CASSFGTGGLGYTF; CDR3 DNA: TGTGCCAGCAGCTTTGGGACAGGGGGCCTTGGCTACACCTTC
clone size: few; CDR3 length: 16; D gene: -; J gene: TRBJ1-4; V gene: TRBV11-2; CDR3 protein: CASSSHGTTSNEKLFF; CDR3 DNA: TGTGCCAGCAGCTCGCACGGGACCACTAGCAATGAAAAACTGTTTTTT
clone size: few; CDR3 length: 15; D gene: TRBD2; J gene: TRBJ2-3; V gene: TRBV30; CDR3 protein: CAWHRTSGMSDTQYF; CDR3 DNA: TGTGCCTGGCACCGGACTAGCGGGATGTCGGATACGCAGTATTTT
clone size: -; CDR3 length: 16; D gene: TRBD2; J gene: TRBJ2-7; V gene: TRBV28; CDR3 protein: CASSSPPLAGRYEQYF; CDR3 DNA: TGTGCCAGCAGTTCACCTCCTCTAGCGGGAAGGTACGAGCAGTACTTC
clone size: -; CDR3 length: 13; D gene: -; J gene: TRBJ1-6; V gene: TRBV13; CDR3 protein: CASSRQQDSPLHF; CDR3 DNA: TGTGCCAGCAGCAGACAACAGGATTCACCCCTCCACTTT
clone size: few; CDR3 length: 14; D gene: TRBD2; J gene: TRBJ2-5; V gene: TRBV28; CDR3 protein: CASSLPGLAETQYF; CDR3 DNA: TGTGCCAGCAGTTTACCCGGACTAGCGGAGACCCAGTACTTC
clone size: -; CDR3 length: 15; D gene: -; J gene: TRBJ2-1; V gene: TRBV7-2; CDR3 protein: CASSIGGGGYNEQFF; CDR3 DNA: TGTGCCAGCAGCATTGGAGGGGGCGGGTACAATGAGCAGTTCTTC
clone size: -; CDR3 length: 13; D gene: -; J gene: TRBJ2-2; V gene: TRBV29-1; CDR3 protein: CSVEIKYTGELFF; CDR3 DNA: TGCAGCGTTGAAATCAAATACACCGGGGAGCTGTTTTTT
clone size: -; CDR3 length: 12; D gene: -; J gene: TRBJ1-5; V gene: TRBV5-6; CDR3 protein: CASSLTDQPQHF; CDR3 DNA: TGTGCCAGCAGCTTGACGGATCAGCCCCAGCATTTT
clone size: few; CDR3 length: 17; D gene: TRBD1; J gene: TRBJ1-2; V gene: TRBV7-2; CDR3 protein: CASTSQPGQSLSSGYTF; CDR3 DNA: TGTGCCAGCACCTCCCAGCCGGGACAGAGCCTCTCGTCCGGCTACACCTTC
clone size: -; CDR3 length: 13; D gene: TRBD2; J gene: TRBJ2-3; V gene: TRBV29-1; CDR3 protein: CTISGRLSDTQYF; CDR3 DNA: TGCACAATTAGCGGGAGGTTGTCAGATACGCAGTATTTT
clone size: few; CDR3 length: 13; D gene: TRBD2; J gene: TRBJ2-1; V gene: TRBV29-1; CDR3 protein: CSVGPGGGNEQFF; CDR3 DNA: TGCAGCGTTGGCCCGGGAGGGGGGAATGAGCAGTTCTTC
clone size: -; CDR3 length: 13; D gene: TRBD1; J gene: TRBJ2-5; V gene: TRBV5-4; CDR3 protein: CASRGQLEETQYF; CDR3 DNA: TGTGCCAGCAGGGGACAGTTGGAAGAGACCCAGTACTTC